This TCR beta chain was identified during a study of CD8 T cells in ankylosing spondylitis. General study results and limits: In ankylosing spondylitis blood, a motif of roughly eight highly homologous TCR beta variants appeared characteristic. As reported, disease-linked clones showed significant enrichment in matched ankylosing spondylitis synovial fluid.

For this clonotype: Its antigen is as yet unknown.

By quantitative 5'-RACE with molecular barcodes, the TCR beta libraries were made. Using its own MiXCR run on the 5' RACE reads, TCRdb lists one record per CDR3 protein. The sample lists approximately 140,000 distinct CDR3 sequences, roughly a sixth seen once, with approximately 30% in the top ten. The clonotype originates from a male donor with ankylosing spondylitis. Sequencing was done on a sample of blood, either unsorted or a sorted T cell fraction (not recorded which).

CDR3 region: CSASMAFKAKNIQYF. CDR3 DNA: TGCAGTGCTAGTATGGCTTTTAAAGCCAAAAACATTCAGTACTTC. V gene TRBV20-1 combines with J gene TRBJ2-4, with D unresolved. V was pared by 3 bases and J by 0 bases, with 12 bases between. Germline CDR1 DFQATT, CDR2 SNEGSKA (reference sequence). The CDR3 length is 15 residues.